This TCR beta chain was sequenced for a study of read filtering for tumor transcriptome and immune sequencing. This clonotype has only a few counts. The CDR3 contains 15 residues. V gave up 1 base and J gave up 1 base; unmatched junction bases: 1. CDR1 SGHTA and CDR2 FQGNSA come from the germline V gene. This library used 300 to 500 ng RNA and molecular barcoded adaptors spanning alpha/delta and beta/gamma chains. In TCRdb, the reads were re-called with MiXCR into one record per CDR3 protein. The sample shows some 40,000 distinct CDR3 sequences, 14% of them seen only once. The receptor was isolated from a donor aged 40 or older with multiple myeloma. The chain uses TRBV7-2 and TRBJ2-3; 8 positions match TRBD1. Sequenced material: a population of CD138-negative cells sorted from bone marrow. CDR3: CASSLDRGGTDTQYF. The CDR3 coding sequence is TGTGCCAGCAGCTTAGACAGGGGGGGCACAGATACGCAGTATTTT.